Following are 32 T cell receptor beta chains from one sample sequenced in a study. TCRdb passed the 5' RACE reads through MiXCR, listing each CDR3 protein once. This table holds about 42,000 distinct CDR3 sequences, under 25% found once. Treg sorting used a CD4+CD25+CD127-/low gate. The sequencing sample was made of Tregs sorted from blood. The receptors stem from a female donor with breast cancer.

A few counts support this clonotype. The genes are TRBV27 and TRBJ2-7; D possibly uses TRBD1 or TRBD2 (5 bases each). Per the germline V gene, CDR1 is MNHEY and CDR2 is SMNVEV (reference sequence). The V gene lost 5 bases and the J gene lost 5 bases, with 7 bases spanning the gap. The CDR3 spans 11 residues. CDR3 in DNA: TGTGCCAGCAGTCTGGGGGACGAGCAGTACTTC. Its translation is CASSLGDEQYF.

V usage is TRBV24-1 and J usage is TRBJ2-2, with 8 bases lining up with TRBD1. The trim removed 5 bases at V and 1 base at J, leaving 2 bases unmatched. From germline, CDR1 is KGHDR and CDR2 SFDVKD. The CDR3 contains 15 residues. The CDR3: CATSGDRGNTGELFF. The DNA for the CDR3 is TGTGCCACCAGTGGTGACAGGGGGAACACCGGGGAGCTGTTTTTT.

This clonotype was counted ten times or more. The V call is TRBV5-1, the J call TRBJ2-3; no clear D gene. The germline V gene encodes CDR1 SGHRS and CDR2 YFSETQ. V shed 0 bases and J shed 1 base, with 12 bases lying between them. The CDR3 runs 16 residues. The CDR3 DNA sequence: TGCGCCAGCAGCTTGGGACCGTCCACTGGCACAGATACGCAGTATTTT. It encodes CASSLGPSTGTDTQYF.

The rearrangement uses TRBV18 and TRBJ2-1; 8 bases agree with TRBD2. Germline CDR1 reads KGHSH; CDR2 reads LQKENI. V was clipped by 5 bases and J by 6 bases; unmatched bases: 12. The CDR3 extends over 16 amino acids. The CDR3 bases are TGTGCCAGCTCATCGTTAGCGGGACCCATTCGCAATGAGCAGTTCTTC. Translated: CASSSLAGPIRNEQFF.

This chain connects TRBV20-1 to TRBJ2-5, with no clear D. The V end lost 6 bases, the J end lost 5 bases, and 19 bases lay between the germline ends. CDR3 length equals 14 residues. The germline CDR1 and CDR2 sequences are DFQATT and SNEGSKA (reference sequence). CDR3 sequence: CSAPTDVLGETQYF. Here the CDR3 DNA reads TGCAGTGCCCCAACAGACGTCCTCGGGGAGACCCAGTACTTC.

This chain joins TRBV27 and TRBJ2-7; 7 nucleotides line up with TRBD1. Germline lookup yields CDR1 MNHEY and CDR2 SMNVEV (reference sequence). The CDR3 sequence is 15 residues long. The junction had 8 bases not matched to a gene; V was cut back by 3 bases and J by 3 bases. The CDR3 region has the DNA TGTGCCAGCAGTTTCATAGGGGGCAGGAGCTACGAGCAGTACTTC. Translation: CASSFIGGRSYEQYF.

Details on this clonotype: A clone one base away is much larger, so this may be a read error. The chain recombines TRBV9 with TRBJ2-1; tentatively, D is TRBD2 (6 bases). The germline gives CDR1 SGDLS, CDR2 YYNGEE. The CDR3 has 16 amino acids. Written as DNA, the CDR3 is TGTGCCAGCAGCGTAGCTGTCGGCGGGGCCTACAATGAGCAGTCCTTC. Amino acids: CASSVAVGGAYNEQSF.

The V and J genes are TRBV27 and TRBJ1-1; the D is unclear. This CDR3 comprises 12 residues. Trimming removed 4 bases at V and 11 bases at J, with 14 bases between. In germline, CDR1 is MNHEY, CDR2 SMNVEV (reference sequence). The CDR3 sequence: CASSSLKLGAFF. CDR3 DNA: TGTGCCAGCAGTTCCCTGAAACTTGGTGCTTTCTTT.

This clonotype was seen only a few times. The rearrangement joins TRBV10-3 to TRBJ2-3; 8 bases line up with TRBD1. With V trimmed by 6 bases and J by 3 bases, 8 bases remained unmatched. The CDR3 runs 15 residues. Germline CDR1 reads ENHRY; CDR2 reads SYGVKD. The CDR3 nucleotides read TGTGCCATCAGAAGCCAGGGGGCTCTGACAGATACGCAGTATTTT. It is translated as CAIRSQGALTDTQYF.

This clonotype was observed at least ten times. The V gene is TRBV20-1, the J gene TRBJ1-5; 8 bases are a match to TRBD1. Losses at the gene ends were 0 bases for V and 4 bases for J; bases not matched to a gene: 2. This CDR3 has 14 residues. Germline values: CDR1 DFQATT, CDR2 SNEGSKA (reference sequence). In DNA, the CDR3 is TGCAGTGCTAGAGATTGGACAGGGAATCAGCCCCAGCATTTT. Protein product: CSARDWTGNQPQHF.

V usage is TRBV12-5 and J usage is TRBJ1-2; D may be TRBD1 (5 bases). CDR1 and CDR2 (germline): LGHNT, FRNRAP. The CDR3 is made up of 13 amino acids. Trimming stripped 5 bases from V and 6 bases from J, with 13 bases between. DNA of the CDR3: TGTGCTAGTGGTCCTGGGGAGACAGATGGCTACACCTTC. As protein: CASGPGETDGYTF.

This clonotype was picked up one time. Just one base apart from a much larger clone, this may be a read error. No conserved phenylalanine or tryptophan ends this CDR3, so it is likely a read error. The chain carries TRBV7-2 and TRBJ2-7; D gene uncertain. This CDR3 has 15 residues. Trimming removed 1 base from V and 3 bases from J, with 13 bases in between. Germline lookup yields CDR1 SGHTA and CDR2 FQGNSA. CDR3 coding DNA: TGTGCCAGCAGCTTAGGATCCAGTGCCTACTACGAGCAGTACTGC. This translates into CASSLGSSAYYEQYC.

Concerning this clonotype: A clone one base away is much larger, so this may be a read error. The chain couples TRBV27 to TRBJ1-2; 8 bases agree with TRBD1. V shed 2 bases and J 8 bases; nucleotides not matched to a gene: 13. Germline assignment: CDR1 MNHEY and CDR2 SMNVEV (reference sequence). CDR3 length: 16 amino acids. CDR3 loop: CASSLTRDRIFGGYTF. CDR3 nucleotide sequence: TGTGCCAGCAGTTTAACTCGGGACAGGATCTTCGGGGGCTACACCTTC.

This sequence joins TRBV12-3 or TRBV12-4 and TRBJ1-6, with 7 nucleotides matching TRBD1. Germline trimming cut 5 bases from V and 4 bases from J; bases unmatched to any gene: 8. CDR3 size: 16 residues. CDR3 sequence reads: CASSVGDRRYNSPLHF. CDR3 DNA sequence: TGTGCCAGCAGTGTAGGGGACAGAAGATATAATTCACCCCTCCACTTT.

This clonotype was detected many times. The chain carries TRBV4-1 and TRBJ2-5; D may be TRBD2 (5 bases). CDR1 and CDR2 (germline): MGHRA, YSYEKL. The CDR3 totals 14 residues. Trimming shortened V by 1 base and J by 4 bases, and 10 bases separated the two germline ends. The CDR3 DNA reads TGCGCCAGCAGCCAAGTCCTAGCTTCAGAGACCCAGTACTTC. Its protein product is CASSQVLASETQYF.

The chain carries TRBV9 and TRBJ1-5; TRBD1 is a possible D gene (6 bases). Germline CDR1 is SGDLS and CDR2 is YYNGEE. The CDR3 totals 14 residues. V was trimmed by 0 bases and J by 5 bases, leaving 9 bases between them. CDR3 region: CASSVAGDDQPQHF. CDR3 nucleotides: TGTGCCAGCAGCGTAGCAGGGGATGATCAGCCCCAGCATTTT.

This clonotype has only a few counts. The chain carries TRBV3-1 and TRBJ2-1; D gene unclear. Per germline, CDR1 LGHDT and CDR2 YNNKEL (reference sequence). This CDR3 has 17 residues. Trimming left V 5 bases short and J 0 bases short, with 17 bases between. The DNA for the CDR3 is TGTGCCAGCAGCTCCTCTCGGTCAACCAGCTCCTACAATGAGCAGTTCTTC. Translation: CASSSSRSTSSYNEQFF.

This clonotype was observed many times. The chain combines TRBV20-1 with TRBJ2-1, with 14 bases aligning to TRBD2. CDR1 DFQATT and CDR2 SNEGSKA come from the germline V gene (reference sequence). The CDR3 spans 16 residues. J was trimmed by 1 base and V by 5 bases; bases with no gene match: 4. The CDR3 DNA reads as TGCAGTGCTCGGACTAGCGGGAGGTTGTCCTACAATGAGCAGTTCTTC. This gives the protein CSARTSGRLSYNEQFF.

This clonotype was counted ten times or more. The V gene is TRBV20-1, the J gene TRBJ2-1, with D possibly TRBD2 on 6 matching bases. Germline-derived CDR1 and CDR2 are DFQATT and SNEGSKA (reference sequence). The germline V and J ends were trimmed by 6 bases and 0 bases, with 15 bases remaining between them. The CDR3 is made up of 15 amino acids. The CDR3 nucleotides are TGCAGTGCCAAAGGCGACGGGAGCTCCTACAATGAGCAGTTCTTC. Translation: CSAKGDGSSYNEQFF.

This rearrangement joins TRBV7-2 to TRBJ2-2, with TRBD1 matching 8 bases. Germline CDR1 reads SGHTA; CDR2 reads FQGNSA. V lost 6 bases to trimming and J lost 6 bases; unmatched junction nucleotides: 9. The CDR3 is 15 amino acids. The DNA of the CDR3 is TGTGCCAGCAGTCCACGACAGGGGAAAGCCGGGGAGCTGTTTTTT. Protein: CASSPRQGKAGELFF.

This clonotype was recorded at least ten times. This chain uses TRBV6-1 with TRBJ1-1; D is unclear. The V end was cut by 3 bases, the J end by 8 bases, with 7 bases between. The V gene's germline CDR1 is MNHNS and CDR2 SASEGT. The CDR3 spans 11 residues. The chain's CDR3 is CASSDRREAFF. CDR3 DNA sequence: TGTGCCAGCAGTGACCGGAGAGAAGCTTTCTTT.

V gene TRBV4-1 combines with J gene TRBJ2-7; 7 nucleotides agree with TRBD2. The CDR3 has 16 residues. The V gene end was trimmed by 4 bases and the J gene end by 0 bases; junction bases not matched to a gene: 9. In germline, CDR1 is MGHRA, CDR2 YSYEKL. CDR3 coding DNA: TGCGCCAGCAGCCCCCTGGGGGGGGTAAGCTCCTACGAGCAGTACTTC. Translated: CASSPLGGVSSYEQYF.

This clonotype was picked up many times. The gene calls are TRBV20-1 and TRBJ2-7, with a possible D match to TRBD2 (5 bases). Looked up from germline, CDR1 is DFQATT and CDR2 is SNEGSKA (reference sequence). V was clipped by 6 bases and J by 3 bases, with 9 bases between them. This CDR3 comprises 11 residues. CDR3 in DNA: TGCAGTGCAAGCGAGGGCTACGAGCAGTACTTC. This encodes CSASEGYEQYF.

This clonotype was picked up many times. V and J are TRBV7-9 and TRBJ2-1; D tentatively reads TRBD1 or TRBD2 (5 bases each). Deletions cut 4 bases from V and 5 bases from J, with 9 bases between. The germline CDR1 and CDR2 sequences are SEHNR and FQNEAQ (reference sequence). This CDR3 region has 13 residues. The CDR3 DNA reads TGTGCCAGCAGCTCGGGGCTGCACAATGAGCAGTTCTTC. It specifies CASSSGLHNEQFF.

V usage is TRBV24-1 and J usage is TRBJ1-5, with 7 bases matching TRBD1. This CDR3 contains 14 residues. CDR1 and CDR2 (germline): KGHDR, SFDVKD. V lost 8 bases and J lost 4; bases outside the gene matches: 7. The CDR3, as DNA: TGTGCCACCACTCGGGACAGTCTTAATCAGCCCCAGCATTTT. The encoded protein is CATTRDSLNQPQHF.

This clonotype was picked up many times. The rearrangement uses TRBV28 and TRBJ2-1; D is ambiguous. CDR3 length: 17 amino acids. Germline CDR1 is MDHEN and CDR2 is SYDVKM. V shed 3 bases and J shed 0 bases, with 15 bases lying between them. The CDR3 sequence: CASSFTVRVSSYNEQFF. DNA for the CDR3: TGTGCCAGCAGTTTTACGGTCCGTGTTAGCTCCTACAATGAGCAGTTCTTC.

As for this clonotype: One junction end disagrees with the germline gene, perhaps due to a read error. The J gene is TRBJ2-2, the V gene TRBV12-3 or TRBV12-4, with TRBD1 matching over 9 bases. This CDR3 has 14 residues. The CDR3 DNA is TGCACCAGCACGGTGACAGGGGGTACCGGGGAGCTGTTTTTT. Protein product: CTSTVTGGTGELFF.

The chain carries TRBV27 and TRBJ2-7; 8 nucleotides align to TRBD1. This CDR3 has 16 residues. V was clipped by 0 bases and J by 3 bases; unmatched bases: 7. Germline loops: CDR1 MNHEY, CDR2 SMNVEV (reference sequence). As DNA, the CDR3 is TGTGCCAGCAGTTTATCTCCGGGACAGGTGATCTACGAGCAGTACTTC. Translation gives CASSLSPGQVIYEQYF.

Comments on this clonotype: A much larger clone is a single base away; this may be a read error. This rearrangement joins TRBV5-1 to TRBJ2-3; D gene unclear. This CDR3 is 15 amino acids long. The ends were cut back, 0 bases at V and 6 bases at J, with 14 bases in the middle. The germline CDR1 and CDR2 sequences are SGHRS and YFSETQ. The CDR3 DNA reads TGCGCCAGCAGCTTGGTTCTGTCCCTCAGGGATACGCAGTATTTT. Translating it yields CASSLVLSLRDTQYF.

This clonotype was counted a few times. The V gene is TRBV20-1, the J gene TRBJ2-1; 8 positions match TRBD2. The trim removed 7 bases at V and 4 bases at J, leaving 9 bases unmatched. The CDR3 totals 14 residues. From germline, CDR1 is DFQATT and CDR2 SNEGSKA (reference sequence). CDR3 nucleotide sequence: TGCAGTGACCGGGACCCGGGGGGGTACAATGAGCAGTTCTTC. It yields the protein CSDRDPGGYNEQFF.

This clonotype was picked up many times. The CDR3 is CASSHGGASNEQFF. The CDR3 DNA sequence: TGTGCCAGCAGCCACGGCGGGGCGAGCAATGAGCAGTTCTTC. This chain joins TRBV12-3 or TRBV12-4 and TRBJ2-1; D might be TRBD2 (6 bases). The V end lost 6 bases, the J end lost 6 bases, and 15 bases lay between the germline ends. The CDR3 has 14 residues.

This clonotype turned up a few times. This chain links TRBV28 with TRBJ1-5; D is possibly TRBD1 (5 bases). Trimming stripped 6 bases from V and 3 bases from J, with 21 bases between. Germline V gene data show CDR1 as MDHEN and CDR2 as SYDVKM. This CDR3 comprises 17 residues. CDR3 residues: CASSPPEGGGYNQPQHF. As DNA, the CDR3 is TGTGCCAGCAGCCCCCCCGAGGGTGGGGGATACAATCAGCCCCAGCATTTT.